A single sample is the source of the 29 T cell receptor beta chains below, sequenced in a study of T cell repertoires in cytomegalovirus infection. TCRdb used MiXCR to reprocess the reads, holding one entry per CDR3 protein. This repertoire shows 150,000 to 200,000 distinct CDR3 sequences, 28% found once; its top ten account for around 29%. Sequencing was done on a sample of PBMCs. The receptors were sampled from a human donor in good health (CMV status not recorded). Some clones in this sample may be carry-over from other donors' samples.

The chain links TRBV11-2 to TRBJ2-1; perhaps TRBD2 as D (7 bases). Trimming shortened V by 1 base and J by 10 bases, and 14 bases separated the two germline ends. Germline V gives CDR1 SGHAT, CDR2 FQNNGV. The CDR3 spans 14 residues. Here the CDR3 reads CASSLGGGFWEQFF. The CDR3 DNA reads TGTGCCAGCAGCTTAGGGGGGGGCTTCTGGGAGCAGTTCTTC. Combining the CDR3 with reference TRBV11-2 and TRBJ2-1 gives the whole variable domain EAGVAQSPRYKIIEKRQSVAFWCNPISGHATLYWYQQILGQGPKLLIQFQNNGVVDDSQLPKDRFSAERLKGVDSTLKIQPAKLEDSAVYLCASSLGGGFWEQFFGPGTRLTVL.

The chain uses TRBV7-2 and TRBJ1-6; D is ambiguous. The V gene lost 1 base and the J gene lost 17 bases, with 12 bases spanning the gap. There are 12 residues in the CDR3. Germline V CDR1 and CDR2: SGHTA, FQGNSA. The CDR3 protein is CASSLEPLTFHF. In DNA, the CDR3 is TGTGCCAGCAGCTTAGAACCCCTCACGTTCCACTTT.

Worth noting for this clonotype: Relative to the germline gene, one junction end is altered; a read error may explain this. The chain links TRBV7-6 to TRBJ1-6; D possibly corresponds to TRBD1 (6 bases). Germline loops: CDR1 SGHVS, CDR2 FNYEAQ. CDR3 length equals 14 residues. The CDR3 nucleotides read TGTGCCAGCAGCGAACAGGGTAATAATTCACCCCTCCCCTTT. Residues: CASSEQGNNSPLPF.

Remarks on this clonotype: A much larger clone sits a single nucleotide away, making a read error possible. J is TRBJ1-2 and V is TRBV7-8, with a tentative D call TRBD1 (5 bases). Trimming took 5 bases from V and 4 from J, leaving 11 bases between them. Germline lookup yields CDR1 SGHVS and CDR2 FQNEAQ. The CDR3 is 13 residues long. The CDR3 DNA sequence: TGTGCCAGCAGCCTGGACATGGCCTATGGCTACACCTTC. Protein: CASSLDMAYGYTF.

This clonotype has a handful of counts. The chain joins TRBV29-1 to TRBJ2-3; 9 bases agree with TRBD1. Germline CDR1 is SQVTM and CDR2 is ANQGSEA. The length of the CDR3 is 15 residues. The V gene end was trimmed by 7 bases and the J gene end by 4 bases; junction bases not matched to a gene: 12. Here the CDR3 reads CSGIQGAGTPDTQYF. The DNA of the CDR3 is TGCAGCGGTATACAGGGGGCGGGAACCCCAGATACGCAGTATTTT.

This clonotype was seen more than once but under ten times. The chain carries TRBV7-6 and TRBJ1-4; D call uncertain. Germline lookup yields CDR1 SGHVS and CDR2 FNYEAQ. The CDR3 contains 14 residues. V lost 1 base to trimming and J lost 8 bases, with 11 bases between them. CDR3 sequence (DNA): TGTGCCAGCAGCTTAGGTGCTTTAGGGGAAAAACTGTTTTTT. Protein product: CASSLGALGEKLFF.

This clonotype has a single count. V gene TRBV20-1 combines with J gene TRBJ1-4; D gene uncertain. In germline, CDR1 is DFQATT, CDR2 SNEGSKA (reference sequence). The V and J ends lost 0 bases and 14 bases respectively, with 13 bases between them. The CDR3 length is 12 residues. CDR3 amino acids: CSARDRTRGLFF. The CDR3 DNA is TGCAGTGCTAGAGATCGGACGAGAGGGCTGTTTTTT.

This clonotype was counted only a few times. The chain joins TRBV2 to TRBJ2-3; tentatively, D is TRBD1 (5 bases). V was pared by 4 bases and J by 2 bases, with 13 bases between. CDR1 is SNHLY and CDR2 is FYNNEI in the germline V gene. The length of the CDR3 is 15 residues. CDR3 region: CASSVQGSYTDTQYF. In DNA form, the CDR3 reads TGTGCCAGCAGTGTTCAGGGATCTTACACAGATACGCAGTATTTT.

This clonotype was detected only a few times. The rearrangement joins TRBV19 to TRBJ1-4, with D possibly being TRBD1 (5 bases). V lost 5 bases to trimming and J lost 7 bases, with 8 bases between them. The CDR3 spans 12 residues. Germline V CDR1 and CDR2: LNHDA, SQIVND (reference sequence). The CDR3 sequence is CASSQGGEKLFF. For the CDR3, the DNA is TGTGCCAGTAGTCAGGGCGGTGAAAAACTGTTTTTT.

The chain carries TRBV7-8 and TRBJ1-4; possible D gene TRBD1, 6 bases. Germline V gives CDR1 SGHVS, CDR2 FQNEAQ. The CDR3 totals 16 residues. Trimming shortened V by 7 bases and J by 0 bases, and 15 bases separated the two germline ends. The DNA of the CDR3 is TGTGCCAGCACACGAGGGGGGGAGGCAACTAATGAAAAACTGTTTTTT. Translated, it gives CASTRGGEATNEKLFF.

This chain uses TRBV5-1 with TRBJ2-1, with a possible D match to TRBD1 (6 bases). The CDR3 runs to 14 residues. With 4 bases removed from V and 4 bases from J, the gap between germline ends came to 12 bases. Germline V gene lookup returns CDR1 SGHRS and CDR2 YFSETQ. DNA for the CDR3: TGCGCCAGCAGCGAGACAGGAGATTACAATGAGCAGTTCTTC. Translated, it gives CASSETGDYNEQFF.

V gene TRBV2 combines with J gene TRBJ2-4; D is unresolved. Germline loops: CDR1 SNHLY, CDR2 FYNNEI. The ends were cut back, 6 bases at V and 0 bases at J, with 18 bases in the middle. The CDR3 runs to 17 residues. DNA for the CDR3: TGTGCCAGCAGAGAAATCCTTCCCGAACTAGCCAAAAACATTCAGTACTTC. It yields the protein CASREILPELAKNIQYF.

This chain links TRBV6-2 or TRBV6-3 with TRBJ1-5; the D gene is possibly TRBD1 (5 bases). The length of the CDR3 is 14 residues. The V end lost 4 bases, the J end lost 0 bases, and 7 bases lay between the germline ends. Germline CDR1 and CDR2: MNHEY and SVGEGT. CDR3 loop: CASSWGNSNQPQHF. The CDR3 region has the DNA TGTGCCAGCAGTTGGGGGAATAGCAATCAGCCCCAGCATTTT.

This clonotype showed up just a few times. This chain connects TRBV11-3 to TRBJ1-5, with 12 bases lining up with TRBD1. This CDR3 has 19 amino acids. Germline V gives CDR1 SGHNT, CDR2 YENEEA. The V segment lost 4 bases and the J segment 1 base; nucleotides outside the gene matches: 11. As DNA, the CDR3 is TGTGCCAGCAGCTCCCAAGGGACAGGGGGCCCGGGCAGCAATCAGCCCCAGCATTTT. It yields the protein CASSSQGTGGPGSNQPQHF.

This clonotype was counted between two and nine times. The V and J genes are TRBV6-5 and TRBJ2-3, with D possibly being TRBD1 (5 bases). This CDR3 has 13 amino acids. Germline V lookup: CDR1 MNHEY, CDR2 SVGAGI. V was cut by 6 bases and J by 5 bases, with 12 bases left in between. DNA of the CDR3: TGTGCCAGCAGCCCCCCAGGGATAGATACGCAGTATTTT. The encoded protein is CASSPPGIDTQYF.

This chain links TRBV15 with TRBJ1-5; 7 bases fit TRBD1. J lost 14 bases, V lost 2 bases, and 9 bases had no gene match. CDR3 length equals 13 residues. Germline V lookup: CDR1 LNHNV, CDR2 YYDKDF (reference sequence). The CDR3 coding sequence is TGTGCCACCAGCAGAACCCTTTCAGGGGGAAAGCATTTT. It yields the protein CATSRTLSGGKHF. Full variable domain (remainder filled in from reference TRBV15 and TRBJ1-5): DAMVIQNPRYQVTQFGKPVTLSCSQTLNHNVMYWYQQKSSQAPKLLFHYYDKDFNNEADTPDNFQSRRPNTSFCFLDIRSPGLGDTAMYLCATSRTLSGGKHFGDGTRLSIL.

This clonotype was seen many times. Here the CDR3 reads CASSFAAGGNNEQFF. DNA of the CDR3: TGTGCCAGCAGCTTTGCAGCGGGGGGTAACAATGAGCAGTTCTTC. The chain carries TRBV7-2 and TRBJ2-1, with TRBD2 identical over 9 bases. In germline, CDR1 is SGHTA, CDR2 FQGNSA. V was clipped by 3 bases and J by 5 bases; unmatched bases: 5. The CDR3 is 15 amino acids.

This clonotype came up many times. V usage is TRBV10-3 and J usage is TRBJ1-1, with 8 bases identical to TRBD1. The CDR3 runs 18 residues. The germline CDR1 and CDR2 sequences are ENHRY and SYGVKD. Germline trimming cut 6 bases from V and 0 bases from J; bases unmatched to any gene: 15. CDR3: CAIRPSYLRDRMNTEAFF. DNA for the CDR3: TGTGCCATCAGGCCATCCTACCTTAGGGACAGGATGAACACTGAAGCTTTCTTT.

This clonotype was seen repeatedly, ten times or more. The V call is TRBV5-6, the J call TRBJ2-3; D is uncertain. CDR3 size: 13 residues. V was trimmed by 0 bases and J by 8 bases, leaving 10 bases between them. From germline, CDR1 is SGHDT and CDR2 YYEEEE. CDR3 loop: CASSLGPASTQYF. CDR3 sequence (DNA): TGTGCCAGCAGCTTGGGACCTGCTAGTACGCAGTATTTT.

This clonotype was seen a few times. V gene TRBV6-2 or TRBV6-3 combines with J gene TRBJ1-2; a possible D gene is TRBD1 (6 bases). Germline CDR1 MNHEY, CDR2 SVGEGT. The CDR3 spans 18 residues. The ends were cut back, 6 bases at V and 5 bases at J, with 28 bases in the middle. The CDR3 sequence: CASSNGWDTVTSVYGYTF. In DNA form, the CDR3 reads TGTGCCAGCAGCAACGGATGGGACACAGTGACTTCTGTATATGGCTACACCTTC.

The sample holds a few counts of this clonotype. This chain links TRBV7-8 with TRBJ2-3, with D perhaps TRBD1 or TRBD2 (5 bases each). Trimming took off 5 bases at V and 1 base at J, with 10 bases between the two ends. There are 14 residues in the CDR3. CDR1 is SGHVS and CDR2 is FQNEAQ in the germline V gene. The CDR3 sequence is CASSGQGGTDTQYF. The CDR3 nucleotides read TGTGCCAGCAGCGGGCAGGGAGGCACAGATACGCAGTATTTT.

In this sample, this clonotype turned up many times. V usage is TRBV7-2 and J usage is TRBJ2-7; D possibly corresponds to TRBD2 (6 bases). Germline assignment: CDR1 SGHTA and CDR2 FQGNSA. Trimming took 1 base from V and 7 from J, leaving 17 bases between them. The CDR3 is 15 residues long. The CDR3 loop reads CASSLVLTDRGEQYF. CDR3 DNA: TGTGCCAGCAGCTTAGTACTGACAGACCGGGGGGAGCAGTACTTC. Looking up the rest from reference TRBV7-2 and TRBJ2-7 gives the full variable domain: GAGVSQSPSNKVTEKGKDVELRCDPISGHTALYWYRQSLGQGLEFLIYFQGNSAPDKSGLPSDRFSAERTGGSVSTLTIQRTQQEDSAVYLCASSLVLTDRGEQYFGPGTRLTVT.

This clonotype was counted only a few times. The chain recombines TRBV2 with TRBJ1-1; D remains unclear. CDR1 and CDR2 (germline): SNHLY, FYNNEI. Trimming took off 0 bases at V and 1 base at J, with 6 bases between the two ends. The CDR3 consists of 14 residues. CDR3 sequence: CASSEALPNTEAFF. Written as DNA, the CDR3 is TGTGCCAGCAGTGAAGCGCTCCCGAACACTGAAGCTTTCTTT.

This clonotype was found many times. The chain links TRBV7-2 to TRBJ1-5; TRBD1 might be the D (6 bases). Per germline, CDR1 SGHTA and CDR2 FQGNSA. The CDR3 has 16 amino acids. With 1 base removed from V and 4 bases from J, the gap between germline ends came to 14 bases. CDR3 protein: CASSLGGPVKNQPQHF. The DNA of the CDR3 is TGTGCCAGCAGCTTAGGGGGGCCAGTGAAGAATCAGCCCCAGCATTTT.

The V and J genes are TRBV29-1 and TRBJ2-3; 12 bases are a match to TRBD1. Germline V gene data show CDR1 as SQVTM and CDR2 as ANQGSEA. The ends lost 7 bases at V and 2 bases at J; junction bases unmatched: 4. The CDR3 is made up of 14 amino acids. The CDR3 bases are TGCAGCGCTTTGGGACAGGGGGCCACAGATACGCAGTATTTT. It codes for CSALGQGATDTQYF.

The genes are TRBV6-6 and TRBJ2-1; D tentatively fits TRBD1 or TRBD2 (5 bases each). The CDR3 is 16 residues long. V shed 6 bases and J shed 0 bases, with 15 bases lying between them. Germline V CDR1 and CDR2: MNHNY, SVGAGI (reference sequence). CDR3 DNA sequence: TGTGCCAGCAGCCACCGGCCAGGGAGCTCCTACAATGAGCAGTTCTTC. It translates to CASSHRPGSSYNEQFF.

The chain recombines TRBV25-1 with TRBJ2-5, with 7 bases fitting TRBD1. Germline lookup yields CDR1 MGHDK and CDR2 SYGVNS. The CDR3 runs to 14 residues. With V trimmed by 6 bases and J by 2 bases, 6 bases remained unmatched. The CDR3 DNA sequence: TGTGCCAGCAGCTCGGGACAGATACAAGAGACCCAGTACTTC. It codes for CASSSGQIQETQYF.

The chain has TRBV29-1 and TRBJ2-2, with 8 positions matching TRBD1. V lost 7 bases to trimming and J lost 6 bases; unmatched junction nucleotides: 4. The CDR3 covers 12 residues. Germline values: CDR1 SQVTM, CDR2 ANQGSEA. CDR3: CSGTGLSGELFF. The CDR3 region has the DNA TGCAGCGGGACAGGGTTGTCCGGGGAGCTGTTTTTT.

This clonotype was observed a few times. This rearrangement joins TRBV3-1 to TRBJ2-2; 10 bases match TRBD1. V shed 1 base, J shed 2 bases, and the junction held 7 bases outside the gene matches. Germline V gene sequence: CDR1 LGHDT, CDR2 YNNKEL (reference sequence). CDR3 length equals 18 residues. The CDR3 DNA sequence: TGTGCCAGCAGCCAAGTAGCTGGGACAGGGGAAAACACCGGGGAGCTGTTTTTT. Its protein product is CASSQVAGTGENTGELFF.